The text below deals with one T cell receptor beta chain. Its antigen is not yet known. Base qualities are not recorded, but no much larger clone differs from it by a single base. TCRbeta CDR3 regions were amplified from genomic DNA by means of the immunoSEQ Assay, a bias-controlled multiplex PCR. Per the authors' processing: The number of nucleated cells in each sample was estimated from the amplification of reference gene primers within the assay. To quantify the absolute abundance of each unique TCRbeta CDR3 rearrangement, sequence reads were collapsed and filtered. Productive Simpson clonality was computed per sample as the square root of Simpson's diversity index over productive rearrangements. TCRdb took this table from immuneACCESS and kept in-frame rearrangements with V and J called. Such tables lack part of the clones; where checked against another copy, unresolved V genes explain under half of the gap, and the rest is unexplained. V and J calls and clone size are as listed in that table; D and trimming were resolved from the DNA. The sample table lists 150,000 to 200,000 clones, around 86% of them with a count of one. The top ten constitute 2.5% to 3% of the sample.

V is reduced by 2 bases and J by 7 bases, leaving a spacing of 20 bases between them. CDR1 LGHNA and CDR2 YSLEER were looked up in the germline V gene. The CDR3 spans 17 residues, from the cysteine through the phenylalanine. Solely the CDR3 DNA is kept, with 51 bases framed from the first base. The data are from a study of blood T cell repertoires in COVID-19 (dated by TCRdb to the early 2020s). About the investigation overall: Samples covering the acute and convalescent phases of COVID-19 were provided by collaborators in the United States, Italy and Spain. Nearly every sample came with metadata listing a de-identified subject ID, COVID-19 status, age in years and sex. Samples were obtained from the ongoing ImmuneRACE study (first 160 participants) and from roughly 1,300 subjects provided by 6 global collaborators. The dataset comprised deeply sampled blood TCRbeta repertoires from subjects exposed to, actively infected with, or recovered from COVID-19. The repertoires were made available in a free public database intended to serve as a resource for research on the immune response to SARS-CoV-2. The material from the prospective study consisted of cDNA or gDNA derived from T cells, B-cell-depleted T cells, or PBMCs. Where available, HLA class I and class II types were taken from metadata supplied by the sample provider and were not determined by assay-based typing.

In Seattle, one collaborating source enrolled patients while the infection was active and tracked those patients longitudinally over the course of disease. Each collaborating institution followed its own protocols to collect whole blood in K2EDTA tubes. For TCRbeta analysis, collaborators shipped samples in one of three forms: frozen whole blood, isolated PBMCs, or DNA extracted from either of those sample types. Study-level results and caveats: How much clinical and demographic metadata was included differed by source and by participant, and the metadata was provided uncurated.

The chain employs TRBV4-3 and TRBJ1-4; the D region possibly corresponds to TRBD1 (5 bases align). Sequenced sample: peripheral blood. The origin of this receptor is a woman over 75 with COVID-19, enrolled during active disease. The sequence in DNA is TGCGCCAGCAGCCAAAGTCTAGGAGGGGCGCGGGGTGAAAAACTGTTTTTT. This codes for CASSQSLGGARGEKLFF.